The entry below describes one TCR beta chain. The antigen remains undetermined. The sample is drawn from a study of a mutant IDH1 vaccine in newly diagnosed glioma. Time point noted: baseline, week 1 (first vaccination visit). Treatment described: pre-vaccination baseline after standard-of-care therapy. Each donor presented with a new WHO grade 3 or 4 astrocytoma that tested IDH1-mutant and showed ATRX loss. General observations from the study: Vaccination induced immune responses in about 93% of patients.

Generated by immunoSEQ multiplex PCR, the TCRdb table keeps only in-frame clones and is missing some. The sample contains some 59,000 clones, about 82% of which appear only once. The TCR originated in a young man with glioma. The input for sequencing was PBMCs, taken from a glioma patient treated with radiotherapy, temozolomide or both.

This chain's CDR3 is CASRGAGGQETQYF. CDR3 sequence (DNA): TGTGCCAGCAGGGGGGCAGGGGGACAAGAGACCCAGTACTTC. The rearrangement joins TRBV25-1 to TRBJ2-5, with 7 bases fitting TRBD1. CDR3 length: 14 amino acids. Germline CDR1 is MGHDK and CDR2 is SYGVNS. V was clipped by 6 bases and J by 2 bases; unmatched bases: 6.